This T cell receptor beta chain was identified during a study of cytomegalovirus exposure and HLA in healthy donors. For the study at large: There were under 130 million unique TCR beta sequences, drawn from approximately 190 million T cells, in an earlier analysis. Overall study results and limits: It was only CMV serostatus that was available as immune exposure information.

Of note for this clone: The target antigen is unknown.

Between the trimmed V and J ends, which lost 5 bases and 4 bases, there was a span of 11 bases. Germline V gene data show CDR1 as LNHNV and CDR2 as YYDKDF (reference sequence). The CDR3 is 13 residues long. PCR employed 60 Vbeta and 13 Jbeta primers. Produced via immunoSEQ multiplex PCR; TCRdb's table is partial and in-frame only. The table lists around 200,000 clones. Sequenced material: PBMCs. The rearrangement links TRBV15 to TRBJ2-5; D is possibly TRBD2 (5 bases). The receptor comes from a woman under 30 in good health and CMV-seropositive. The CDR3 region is CATSGLGRETQYF. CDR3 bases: TGTGCCACCAGCGGACTCGGTAGAGAGACCCAGTACTTC.